This T cell receptor beta chain stems from a study of regulatory dendritic cells for organ transplantation. Findings of the study overall: Mature dendritic cells appeared to drive more memory CD8+ clonal expansion than regulatory ones. Resting memory CD8+ T cells held the most alloreactive clonotypes. Between individuals, the alloreactive memory CD8+ T cell pool differed considerably.

The repertoire was sequenced with immunoSEQ multiplex PCR; TCRdb's copy has only in-frame clones and lacks some. The table includes approximately 29,000 clones, about four fifths detected once. To note about this clone: What it binds is not known.

Trimming pared 4 bases from V and 7 bases from J, leaving 13 bases between. Germline loops: CDR1 SQVTM, CDR2 ANQGSEA. The CDR3 is made up of 12 amino acids. Sample: naive CD4+ T cells from blood. Subset denoted: CD45RA+ naive T cells. The receptor's source is a human donor in good health. The chain is built from TRBV29-1 and TRBJ1-2; D is possibly TRBD1 (6 bases). CDR3 in DNA: TGCAGCGTTGGAGGCAGGGGAATTGGCTACACCTTC. As protein: CSVGGRGIGYTF.